Following are 9 T cell receptor beta chains from one sample sequenced in a study of OX40 agonist ivuxolimab in advanced cancers. Method: immunoSEQ multiplex PCR; TCRdb's copy keeps in-frame clones and lacks some. This table holds about 74,000 clones, over 75% found once. Sequencing was performed on CD4+ or CD8+ T cells sorted from blood, taken in a trial of the OX40 agonist ivuxolimab. These receptors were obtained from an adult with an advanced solid tumor such as melanoma, head and neck, liver or kidney cancer.

The rearrangement links TRBV5-4 to TRBJ2-7, with D possibly matching TRBD1 (6 bases). Trimming removed 4 bases at V and 6 bases at J, with 11 bases between. Germline assignment: CDR1 SGHNT and CDR2 YYREEE (reference sequence). This CDR3 is built from 12 residues. Here the CDR3 reads CASSATGFEQYF. The CDR3 nucleotides are TGTGCCAGCAGCGCCACAGGGTTCGAGCAGTACTTC. Together with reference TRBV5-4 and TRBJ2-7, the CDR3 gives the full variable domain: ETGVTQSPTHLIKTRGQQVTLRCSSQSGHNTVSWYQQALGQGPQFIFQYYREEENGRGNFPPRFSGLQFPNYSSELNVNALELDDSALYLCASSATGFEQYFGPGTRLTVT.

The chain links TRBV4-1 to TRBJ2-2; D gene unclear. Trimming took 8 bases from V and 0 from J, leaving 7 bases between them. Germline CDR1 MGHRA, CDR2 YSYEKL. CDR3 length: 13 amino acids. This CDR3 reads CASGLTNTGELFF. CDR3 DNA: TGCGCCAGCGGCCTTACGAACACCGGGGAGCTGTTTTTT.

This chain's CDR3 is CASSYPPGYNEQFF. As DNA, the CDR3 is TGTGCCAGCAGTTACCCGCCCGGCTACAATGAGCAGTTCTTC. The chain couples TRBV6-6 to TRBJ2-1; no clear D. The CDR3 totals 14 residues. In germline, CDR1 is MNHNY, CDR2 SVGAGI (reference sequence). V was pared by 2 bases and J by 3 bases, with 8 bases between.

This clone was detected only once. The chain uses TRBV27 and TRBJ2-3; TRBD2 agrees at 13 bases. The J segment lost 4 bases and the V segment lost 5 bases, leaving 3 bases of the junction unmatched. The germline V gene has CDR1 MNHEY and CDR2 SMNVEV (reference sequence). The CDR3 consists of 15 residues. The CDR3 region has the DNA TGTGCCAGCAGTCGGACTAGCGGGAGCTCAGATACGCAGTATTTT. Protein product: CASSRTSGSSDTQYF.

V is TRBV5-1 and J is TRBJ2-1; D unclear. Germline CDR1 is SGHRS and CDR2 is YFSETQ. Trimming stripped 0 bases from V and 4 bases from J, with 11 bases between. This CDR3 has 15 residues. The chain's CDR3 is CASSLVRDTYNEQFF. In DNA, the CDR3 is TGCGCCAGCAGCTTGGTTAGGGATACTTACAATGAGCAGTTCTTC.

The rearrangement joins TRBV28 to TRBJ1-2; D not resolved. V lost 4 bases to trimming and J lost 1 base, with 13 bases between them. Germline assignment: CDR1 MDHEN and CDR2 SYDVKM. CDR3 length: 15 residues. CDR3 coding DNA: TGTGCCAGCAGTTCGAGTTCCGGACGTAACTATGGCTACACCTTC. Encoded protein: CASSSSSGRNYGYTF.

J is TRBJ2-7 and V is TRBV5-8, with a weak D call TRBD1 (5 bases). V was trimmed by 0 bases and J by 3 bases, leaving 10 bases between them. The CDR3 consists of 14 residues. The germline CDR1 and CDR2 sequences are SGHTS and YDEGEE. The CDR3 bases are TGTGCCAGCAGCTTGGACAGGCACAACTACGAGCAGTACTTC. It is translated as CASSLDRHNYEQYF. The complete variable domain, with remaining parts taken from reference TRBV5-8 and TRBJ2-7, reads EAGVTQSPTHLIKTRGQQATLRCSPISGHTSVYWYQQALGLGLQFLLWYDEGEERNRGNFPPRFSGRQFPNYSSELNVNALELEDSALYLCASSLDRHNYEQYFGPGTRLTVT.

The gene calls are TRBV4-3 and TRBJ2-7, with TRBD2 as a possible D gene (5 bases). Germline V gene sequence: CDR1 LGHNA, CDR2 YSLEER. The CDR3 has 15 residues. Trimming shortened V by 3 bases and J by 2 bases, and 14 bases separated the two germline ends. CDR3 region: CASSQGLVLAYEQYF. As DNA, the CDR3 is TGCGCCAGCAGCCAGGGCCTGGTACTAGCCTACGAGCAGTACTTC.

The chain uses TRBV11-2 and TRBJ2-2; 13 bases match TRBD2. The V segment lost 6 bases and the J segment 6 bases; nucleotides outside the gene matches: 4. The V gene's germline CDR1 is SGHAT and CDR2 FQNNGV. The CDR3 sequence is 15 residues long. CDR3 amino acids: CASRRLAGGSGELFF. Here the CDR3 DNA reads TGTGCCAGCAGGCGACTAGCGGGAGGTTCCGGGGAGCTGTTTTTT. Supplemented by reference TRBV11-2 and TRBJ2-2, the full variable domain reads EAGVAQSPRYKIIEKRQSVAFWCNPISGHATLYWYQQILGQGPKLLIQFQNNGVVDDSQLPKDRFSAERLKGVDSTLKIQPAKLEDSAVYLCASRRLAGGSGELFFGEGSRLTVL.